The clone carrying this TCR beta chain is labeled hyperexpanded. What it binds is unknown. Sequence at one end of the junction differs from germline and may be a read error. The data derive from a study of vaccination and CD4 T cells after COVID-19. Sequenced with the Oncomine TCR Beta short-read assay was DNA taken from cultured CD4+ T cells. TCRdb ran MiXCR on the PCR reads and lists one entry per CDR3 protein. The table lists about 6,900 distinct CDR3 sequences, roughly 50% of them singletons, with 30% to 40% in the top ten. This CDR3 is built from 11 residues. The V gene's germline CDR1 is DFQATT and CDR2 SNEGSKA (reference sequence). Indicated treatment: approximately 10-day PBMC culture with coronavirus spike peptide pools or control peptides (ViraFEST assay). The unexposed donor gave CD4+ T cells before the COVID-19 pandemic (2011-2018).

This clonotype originated in a human donor in good health. The specimen was CD4+ T cells from blood, cultured in vitro. V and J are TRBV20-1 and TRBJ2-3; the match to TRBD2 covers 7 bases. The CDR3 is CRGVAGDTQYF. Written as DNA, the CDR3 is TGTCGGGGGGTAGCTGGAGATACGCAGTATTTT.